This entry describes one T cell receptor beta chain. Its antigen is not known. The germline V gene has CDR1 KGHSH and CDR2 LQKENI. This CDR3 has 14 amino acids. The V gene lost 4 bases and the J gene lost 1 base, with 10 bases spanning the gap. Profiling relied on immunoSEQ multiplex PCR, and the TCRdb table lists in-frame clones only, not all of them. The sample lists 120,000 to 150,000 clones, approximately 90% occurring once. The sample is drawn from a study of T cell responses to AZD1222 COVID-19 vaccine. The study's findings and limits: A rise in Spike-specific TCR breadth and depth followed two AZD1222 doses. Nearly half of unique spike-specific TCRs reportedly avoided B.1.351 and B.1.1.7 mutated regions.

The source of this sequence is an adult in good health. The chain carries TRBV18 and TRBJ1-1; TRBD1 is a possible D gene (6 bases). Sequencing was performed on peripheral blood, taken on day 0 of MenACWY control vaccination. The CDR3 nucleotides are TGTGCCAGCTCACGCAACAGGGAGAACACTGAAGCTTTCTTT. This codes for CASSRNRENTEAFF.